This entry features one T cell receptor beta chain sequence. Its recognized antigen is unknown. Base qualities are not at hand, and no much larger clone is one base apart. Each patient's primary melanoma had been surgically resected and was viewed as potentially curable, though still at risk of metastatic recurrence. Trimming costs V 8 bases and J 8 bases, and their ends lie 13 bases apart. From the germline V gene, CDR1 is MRHNA and CDR2 is SNTAGT. The CDR3 contains 11 residues, cysteine and phenylalanine counted. CDR3 DNA is the only sequence kept; it has 33 bases, read in frame from the first base. The library was produced with the immunoSEQ multiplex PCR assay. Primary melanoma tumor tissue underwent high-throughput sequencing of the T-cell receptor beta chain. As for the authors' bioinformatics: Repertoire analyses included TCRB CDR3 sharing between samples and the distribution of insertions and deletions. The predictive value of the T-cell fraction was ranked against histopathological variables by a gradient-boosted model. The table comes from immuneACCESS by way of TCRdb, which keeps in-frame sequences with V and J called. Part of the clones is missing from these tables; in studies checked, under half for an unresolved V gene and the rest for unknown reasons. That table gives V, J and clone size, and the DNA gave D and trimming. The sample has more than 850 clones on record, about 88% of them singletons. About 40% of the sample is held by the ten biggest clonotypes.

This entry belongs to a study of primary melanoma T cells and metastatic recurrence (TCRdb year 2020). Notes on the research overall: A total of roughly 190 primary melanomas made up the cohort, all of stage T2 to T4 and more than 1 mm thick. The study tested whether T-cell fraction and T-cell repertoire clonality in primary melanoma tumors predicted patient outcome. The T-cell fraction measured by TCR beta sequencing was compared against progression-free survival as the clinical outcome. Histopathological grading of tumor-infiltrating lymphocytes was compared with the T-cell fraction derived from sequencing. Study-wide findings and limitations: An effective T-cell-mediated antitumor response in primary melanoma was framed by the authors only as a suggestion, not a demonstrated mechanism. A T-cell fraction above 20% appeared protective regardless of ulceration status, mitotic rate or nodal disease. Adding T-cell fraction to tumor thickness reportedly improved progression-free survival prediction more than adding any other histopathological variable. Progression-free survival was reportedly predicted by the tumor T-cell fraction independently of age, mitotic rate, ulceration and thickness.

Rearrangement joined TRBV6-4 to TRBJ2-7; the D gene lacks a confident call. The source is a human donor with melanoma. Sequenced: melanoma tumor tissue. The nucleotides read TGTGCCAGCTCGTTAGAGTCCAAGCAGTACTTC. Protein translation: CASSLESKQYF.